Below, 9 T cell receptor beta chains from the same sample are listed, as sequenced in a study of T cells after yellow fever vaccination. TCRdb re-derived calls from the 5' RACE reads in MiXCR, one entry per CDR3 protein. The sample has fewer than 650,000 distinct CDR3 sequences, 20% to 25% seen once; the top ten hold roughly a sixth. This sample comprised PBMCs, obtained about 20 days after the first yellow fever vaccination. Receptors originate from a man between 18 and 29 years old who received the YFV17D yellow fever vaccine.

Only a few counts were recorded for this clonotype. This rearrangement joins TRBV6-2 or TRBV6-3 to TRBJ2-7; a possible D gene is TRBD1 (5 bases). The CDR3 is 12 residues long. The V end lost 6 bases, the J end lost 2 bases, and 8 bases lay between the germline ends. The germline gives CDR1 MNHEY, CDR2 SVGEGT. The CDR3 region is CASRDTTYEQYV. The CDR3 DNA is TGTGCCAGCAGGGACACCACCTACGAGCAGTACGTC.

This clonotype was recorded a few times. V gene TRBV3-1 combines with J gene TRBJ1-3; TRBD1 is a possible D gene (5 bases). V was clipped by 2 bases and J by 2 bases, with 10 bases between them. The CDR3 contains 15 residues. The V gene's germline CDR1 is LGHDT and CDR2 YNNKEL (reference sequence). CDR3 region: CASSQRGQAGNTIYF. CDR3 DNA sequence: TGTGCCAGCAGCCAAAGGGGTCAAGCTGGAAACACCATATATTTT.

This clonotype was seen a few times. The chain links TRBV5-5 to TRBJ2-5; 7 bases line up with TRBD2. Trimming took 1 base from V and 5 from J; bases not matched to a gene: 8. Germline lookup yields CDR1 SGHKS and CDR2 YYEKEE (reference sequence). CDR3 size: 15 residues. The CDR3: CASSLLYGGWETQYF. DNA for the CDR3: TGTGCCAGCAGCTTGTTGTACGGGGGGTGGGAGACCCAGTACTTC.

This clonotype was found a few times. The CDR3 is CASSRDSMTGEQYF. The CDR3 bases are TGTGCCAGCAGTCGCGACAGCATGACGGGGGAGCAGTACTTC. The genes are TRBV6-1 and TRBJ2-7; tentatively, D is TRBD1 or TRBD2 (5 bases each). V was trimmed by 5 bases and J by 7 bases, leaving 18 bases between them. Germline CDR1 and CDR2: MNHNS and SASEGT. The CDR3 consists of 14 residues.

Ten or more counts support this clonotype. CDR3 region: CASSSGQGLDTQYF. In DNA form, the CDR3 reads TGTGCCAGCAGCTCGGGACAGGGGCTCGATACGCAGTATTTT. The rearrangement uses TRBV7-6 and TRBJ2-3; 10 bases align to TRBD1. Germline trimming cut 4 bases from V and 6 bases from J; bases unmatched to any gene: 4. The CDR3 has 14 residues. Germline CDR1 and CDR2: SGHVS and FNYEAQ.

The chain has TRBV18 and TRBJ2-1, with D possibly TRBD1 on 5 matching bases. V was pared by 3 bases and J by 10 bases, with 7 bases between. The CDR3 runs 11 residues. CDR1 and CDR2 (germline): KGHSH, LQKENI. For the CDR3, the DNA is TGTGCCAGCTCACCGCACAGGGAGCAGTTCTTC. Amino acid sequence: CASSPHREQFF.

V gene TRBV7-2 combines with J gene TRBJ2-5; D gene uncertain. Germline V lookup: CDR1 SGHTA, CDR2 FQGNSA. The CDR3 is 14 residues long. Trimming removed 3 bases at V and 5 bases at J, with 13 bases between. CDR3 sequence reads: CASSLDGPGETQYF. For the CDR3, the DNA is TGTGCCAGCAGCTTGGACGGGCCTGGGGAGACCCAGTACTTC.

This clonotype has ten or more counts. J is TRBJ1-5 and V is TRBV20-1, with 7 bases fitting TRBD1. The CDR3 is 13 amino acids. In germline, CDR1 is DFQATT, CDR2 SNEGSKA (reference sequence). V lost 4 bases to trimming and J lost 6 bases; unmatched junction nucleotides: 6. In DNA form, the CDR3 reads TGCAGTGCTACCGGACAGGAAAGTCAGCCCCAGCATTTT. Translation: CSATGQESQPQHF.

This clonotype was detected many times. The CDR3 DNA reads as TGTGCCAGCAGCCAACTCGGCAGTACCAATGAAAAACTGTTTTTT. This sequence encodes CASSQLGSTNEKLFF. This chain connects TRBV3-1 to TRBJ1-4, with D uncertain. The CDR3 contains 15 residues. V was shortened by 2 bases and J by 5 bases, with 12 bases between the two germline ends. Per the germline V gene, CDR1 is LGHDT and CDR2 is YNNKEL (reference sequence). Full variable domain (outside the CDR3, taken from reference TRBV3-1 and TRBJ1-4): DTAVSQTPKYLVTQMGNDKSIKCEQNLGHDTMYWYKQDSKKFLKIMFSYNNKELIINETVPNRFSPKSPDKAHLNLHINSLELGDSAVYFCASSQLGSTNEKLFFGSGTQLSVL.